The clone carrying this T cell receptor (beta chain) showed up just a few times. The antigen is not known. In germline, CDR1 is SEHNR, CDR2 FQNEAQ (reference sequence). J was trimmed by 1 base and V by 5 bases; bases with no gene match: 11. The CDR3 has 17 amino acids. Profiling relied on immunoSEQ multiplex PCR, and the TCRdb table lists in-frame clones only, not all of them. The table records roughly 9,100 clones, around 81% of them present only once. The sample comes from a study of tumor-infiltrating lymphocytes in localized non-small cell lung cancer. Notes on the study in general: Only some patients had TCR sequencing, depending on available tissue.

This receptor was taken from a human donor with non-small cell lung cancer. The material sequenced was uninvolved lung tissue not adjacent to the tumor. The chain uses TRBV7-9 and TRBJ1-1; 9 bases fit TRBD1. CDR3 sequence: CASSVSGTGMGNTEAFF. In DNA, the CDR3 is TGTGCCAGCAGCGTTTCCGGGACAGGGATGGGGAACACTGAAGCTTTCTTT.